The 18 T cell receptor beta chains reported below all come from one sample, sequenced in a study of PD-L1 blockade in urothelial cancer. TCRdb's table, derived via immunoSEQ multiplex PCR, lists solely in-frame clones and lacks some. Of tens of thousands of clones in the sample, approximately 86% were seen once. This sample comprised PBMCs, obtained around atezolizumab (anti-PD-L1) treatment. The receptors derive from a man between 60 and 70 years old with urothelial cancer.

This rearrangement joins TRBV5-1 to TRBJ1-1, with D possibly TRBD1 on 5 matching bases. Germline loops: CDR1 SGHRS, CDR2 YFSETQ. V was pared by 0 bases and J by 5 bases, with 14 bases between. This CDR3 has 15 residues. The CDR3 sequence: CASSLDRWSDTEAFF. In DNA, the CDR3 is TGCGCCAGCAGCTTGGACAGGTGGAGTGATACTGAAGCTTTCTTT.

This chain uses TRBV28 with TRBJ1-2, with TRBD1 matching over 7 bases. V was pared by 6 bases and J by 2 bases, with 9 bases of the junction left unmatched. The CDR3 consists of 15 residues. Germline CDR1 reads MDHEN; CDR2 reads SYDVKM. DNA for the CDR3: TGTGCCAGCAGAAAAACGGGACAGACCAACTATGGCTACACCTTC. Its protein is CASRKTGQTNYGYTF.

The V and J genes are TRBV7-9 and TRBJ2-3; 9 bases are a match to TRBD2. Germline trimming cut 4 bases from V and 4 bases from J; bases unmatched to any gene: 3. CDR1 is SEHNR, CDR2 FQNEAQ, per germline (reference sequence). The CDR3 totals 14 residues. The DNA for the CDR3 is TGTGCCAGCAGCTCTTTAGCGGGAGCAGATACGCAGTATTTT. Translating gives CASSSLAGADTQYF. The full variable domain, in which reference TRBV7-9 and TRBJ2-3 provide the parts outside the CDR3, is DTGVSQNPRHKITKRGQNVTFRCDPISEHNRLYWYRQTLGQGPEFLTYFQNEAQLEKSRLLSDRFSAERPKGSFSTLEIQRTEQGDSAMYLCASSSLAGADTQYFGPGTRLTVL.

The rearrangement uses TRBV9 and TRBJ2-1, with 10 bases matching TRBD2. The CDR3 runs to 16 residues. V gave up 3 bases and J gave up 6 bases; unmatched junction bases: 9. Germline lookup yields CDR1 SGDLS and CDR2 YYNGEE. CDR3 sequence (DNA): TGTGCCAGCAGCGCGGGGGGGCTAGCGGGGGCCAATGAGCAGTTCTTC. It encodes CASSAGGLAGANEQFF. Supplemented by reference TRBV9 and TRBJ2-1, the full variable domain reads DSGVTQTPKHLITATGQRVTLRCSPRSGDLSVYWYQQSLDQGLQFLIQYYNGEERAKGNILERFSAQQFPDLHSELNLSSLELGDSALYFCASSAGGLAGANEQFFGPGTRLTVL.

In DNA form, the CDR3 reads TGCGCCAGCAGTGAGGGCGGGGTAGCCAAAAACATTCAGTACTTC. Protein product: CASSEGGVAKNIQYF. The chain joins TRBV10-1 to TRBJ2-4; weak D call: TRBD2 (6 bases). The CDR3 covers 15 residues. The V gene lost 2 bases and the J gene lost 0 bases, with 8 bases spanning the gap. From germline, CDR1 is WNHNN and CDR2 SYGVQD (reference sequence).

CDR3 sequence: CASSLGSQADTQYF. CDR3 nucleotides: TGCGCCAGCAGCTTGGGTAGTCAAGCAGATACGCAGTATTTT. The chain couples TRBV5-1 to TRBJ2-3; D ambiguous. The CDR3 extends over 14 amino acids. Trimming left V 0 bases short and J 4 bases short, with 9 bases between. Germline loops: CDR1 SGHRS, CDR2 YFSETQ. The full variable domain, in which reference TRBV5-1 and TRBJ2-3 provide the parts outside the CDR3, is KAGVTQTPRYLIKTRGQQVTLSCSPISGHRSVSWYQQTPGQGLQFLFEYFSETQRNKGNFPGRFSGRQFSNSRSEMNVSTLELGDSALYLCASSLGSQADTQYFGPGTRLTVL.

The rearrangement uses TRBV30 and TRBJ1-4, with D hard to call. Germline values: CDR1 GTSNPN, CDR2 SVGIG (reference sequence). V was shortened by 4 bases and J by 0 bases, with 9 bases between the two germline ends. The CDR3 has 14 residues. CDR3 DNA sequence: TGTGCCTGGAAAAAATCAGCAACTAATGAAAAACTGTTTTTT. Translation gives CAWKKSATNEKLFF.

As for this clone: Compared with germline, one end of the junction differs, possibly owing to a read error. The chain combines TRBV11-2 with TRBJ1-3; D is perhaps TRBD1 (6 bases). CDR3 length: 13 amino acids. Per the germline V gene, CDR1 is SGHAT and CDR2 is FQNNGV. The CDR3 region is CASSRDTTAGWAF. CDR3 coding DNA: TGTGCCAGCAGCCGGGACACGACGGCGGGTTGGGCTTTT.

The V call is TRBV28, the J call TRBJ2-1; D is unresolved. CDR3 length: 11 residues. Trimming took 6 bases from V and 9 from J, leaving 9 bases between them. CDR1 and CDR2 (germline): MDHEN, SYDVKM. CDR3 sequence (DNA): TGTGCCAGCAGCCCACAAAGTGAGCAGTTCTTC. It specifies CASSPQSEQFF.

A remark on this clone: This is likely a read error, given that the CDR3 carries no conserved phenylalanine or tryptophan at its end. The V gene is TRBV6-5, the J gene TRBJ2-7, with a weak D call TRBD1 (6 bases). The CDR3 totals 15 residues. Germline V gives CDR1 MNHEY, CDR2 SVGAGI. V lost 0 bases, J lost 2 bases, and 11 bases lay in between. The CDR3 nucleotides read TGTGCCAGCAGTTACTCGCCAGGGGTAACCTACGAGCAGTACTCC. It specifies CASSYSPGVTYEQYS.

The chain uses TRBV19 and TRBJ1-2; 8 bases line up with TRBD1. J lost 5 bases, V lost 4 bases, and 3 bases had no gene match. CDR3 size: 13 residues. Germline assignment: CDR1 LNHDA and CDR2 SQIVND (reference sequence). The CDR3, as DNA: TGTGCCAGTAGTACCACAGGGGGTTATGGCTACACCTTC. Translation gives CASSTTGGYGYTF.

This chain joins TRBV18 and TRBJ1-4, with D perhaps matching TRBD1 (6 bases). V lost 3 bases, J lost 8 bases, and 7 bases lay in between. This CDR3 spans 12 amino acids. Germline V gene lookup returns CDR1 KGHSH and CDR2 LQKENI. CDR3 sequence reads: CASSPDREKLFF. The CDR3 DNA reads TGTGCCAGCTCACCCGACAGGGAAAAACTGTTTTTT.

V gene TRBV7-2 combines with J gene TRBJ1-5, with D maybe TRBD1 (5 bases). The germline gives CDR1 SGHTA, CDR2 FQGNSA. Trimming shortened V by 1 base and J by 5 bases, and 15 bases separated the two germline ends. The CDR3 has 16 residues. CDR3 residues: CASSLGSTGQHQPQHF. DNA for the CDR3: TGTGCCAGCAGCTTAGGATCAACAGGACAACATCAGCCCCAGCATTTT.

Concerning this clone itself: The junction departs from germline at one end; a sequencing error may be responsible. The genes are TRBV7-7 and TRBJ2-5, with D perhaps TRBD1 (6 bases). CDR1 and CDR2 from the germline V gene are SSHAT and FNYEAQ (reference sequence). This CDR3 is 15 amino acids long. The CDR3 coding sequence is TGTGCTAGCAGCCCCACCCTGGGGGCCCAAGAGACCCAGTACTTC. It is translated as CASSPTLGAQETQYF.

This chain joins TRBV18 and TRBJ2-7, with TRBD2 identical over 9 bases. Looked up from germline, CDR1 is KGHSH and CDR2 is LQKENI. The CDR3 runs to 15 residues. V was pared by 6 bases and J by 2 bases, with 8 bases of the junction left unmatched. CDR3 bases: TGTGCCAGCTCGACCCTGACTAGCGGTACCTACGAGCAGTACTTC. The encoded protein is CASSTLTSGTYEQYF.

The chain has TRBV7-3 and TRBJ2-2; tentative D call: TRBD1 (5 bases). The CDR3 has 15 residues. The V gene's germline CDR1 is SGHTA and CDR2 FQGTGA. Deletions cut 4 bases from V and 0 bases from J, with 9 bases between. The CDR3 nucleotides read TGTGCCAGCAGCTACCAGGGTTCGAACACCGGGGAGCTGTTTTTT. Residues: CASSYQGSNTGELFF.

This clone was observed a single time. J is TRBJ2-5 and V is TRBV19; 7 nucleotides agree with TRBD1. This CDR3 spans 11 amino acids. Germline V gene data show CDR1 as LNHDA and CDR2 as SQIVND (reference sequence). J was trimmed by 9 bases and V by 5 bases; bases with no gene match: 3. The CDR3 DNA sequence: TGTGCCAGTAGTGCCCAGGGGGCCCAGTACTTC. Translation gives CASSAQGAQYF. Supplemented by reference TRBV19 and TRBJ2-5, the full variable domain reads DGGITQSPKYLFRKEGQNVTLSCEQNLNHDAMYWYRQDPGQGLRLIYYSQIVNDFQKGDIAEGYSVSREKKESFPLTVTSAQKNPTAFYLCASSAQGAQYFGPGTRLLVL.

The V call is TRBV30, the J call TRBJ1-2, with D maybe TRBD1 (5 bases). CDR3 size: 12 residues. Trimming pared 1 base from V and 8 bases from J, leaving 11 bases between. Germline V gives CDR1 GTSNPN, CDR2 SVGIG (reference sequence). The CDR3 sequence is CAWSGGHGGYTF. In DNA, the CDR3 is TGTGCCTGGAGTGGCGGACACGGGGGCTACACCTTC.